The clone carrying this T cell receptor beta chain has more than one count but fewer than ten. The data originate from a study of blood T cells in healthy people across ages. V dropped 8 bases and J dropped 0 bases, with 20 bases sitting between them. This CDR3 comprises 17 residues. Germline assignment: CDR1 MNHNS and CDR2 SASEGT. Combining a sample-barcoded 5' primer with a J-beta primer mix, a second PCR ran for roughly 6 to 11 cycles. TCRdb reprocessed the 5' RACE reads with MiXCR, giving one entry per CDR3 protein. Of around 780,000 distinct CDR3 sequences listed, around 25% were seen once; the top ten hold 3%. Another study also made use of these data, one on T cells of mothers and their children. That work states: Nine systemically healthy Caucasian donors: three mothers, six children. Related mother-child pairs showed slightly, non-significantly higher overlap than unrelated pairs. Detection yielded no persistent microchimeric T cell clones.

This chain connects TRBV6-1 to TRBJ2-4; D may be TRBD1 (6 bases). The sequenced sample was blood. This receptor was taken from a boy younger than 18 in good health. DNA of the CDR3: TGTGCCAGCCAGGGGACAAGGAGCCTAATAGCCAAAAACATTCAGTACTTC. This codes for CASQGTRSLIAKNIQYF.